The rows below give T cell receptor beta chains drawn from one sample of a study of OX40 agonist ivuxolimab in advanced cancers. This table comes from immunoSEQ multiplex PCR, and its TCRdb copy is limited to in-frame clones, with some not included. The data contain approximately 56,000 clones, approximately 80% of them singletons. Specimen: CD4+ or CD8+ T cells sorted from blood, collected in a trial of the OX40 agonist ivuxolimab. The receptors were gathered from an adult with an advanced solid tumor such as melanoma, head and neck, liver or kidney cancer. Both conserved end residues are part of each CDR3. The D gene is left open where the match is weak. Some rows have no size entry. The others give once, few or many, or a class for an expanded clone.

clone size	D gene	V gene	J gene	CDR3 protein	CDR3 DNA
NA	TRBD1	TRBV5-6	TRBJ2-5	CASSLIGRGQETQYF	TGTGCCAGCAGCTTGATCGGCAGGGGGCAAGAGACCCAGTACTTC
few	NA	TRBV5-1	TRBJ1-2	CASSLEGGEGYTF	TGCGCCAGCAGCTTGGAGGGTGGTGAGGGCTACACCTTC
NA	NA	TRBV7-6	TRBJ2-2	CASSPEASGELFF	TGTGCCAGCAGCCCAGAAGCAAGCGGGGAGCTGTTTTTT
NA	TRBD2	TRBV5-4	TRBJ2-6	CASSLQGLAISGANVLTF	TGTGCCAGCAGCTTACAAGGACTAGCGATCTCTGGGGCCAACGTCCTGACTTTC
NA	NA	TRBV6-1	TRBJ1-2	CASSDWSNHYGYTF	TGTGCCAGCAGTGACTGGTCCAATCACTATGGCTACACCTTC
NA	TRBD1	TRBV10-3	TRBJ2-2	CAISRRGDSNTGELFF	TGTGCCATCAGCCGACGAGGGGACAGCAACACCGGGGAGCTGTTTTTT
NA	NA	TRBV19	TRBJ1-2	CASKRGSTGPDGGYTF	TGTGCCAGTAAAAGGGGTAGCACAGGGCCCGATGGTGGCTACACCTTC
NA	TRBD1	TRBV11-3	TRBJ2-7	CASSLDQVTGPEQYF	TGTGCCAGCAGCTTAGATCAGGTGACAGGGCCCGAGCAGTACTTC
NA	TRBD1	TRBV28	TRBJ1-5	CASSSGGSNQPQHF	TGTGCCAGCAGTTCAGGGGGTAGCAATCAGCCCCAGCATTTT
NA	TRBD1	TRBV5-1	TRBJ2-3	CASSWGTARGTDTQYF	TGCGCCAGCAGCTGGGGGACAGCCAGGGGCACAGATACGCAGTATTTT
NA	NA	TRBV6-6	TRBJ2-5	CASSYGWETQYF	TGTGCCAGCAGTTACGGGTGGGAGACCCAGTACTTC
NA	TRBD1	TRBV5-1	TRBJ2-7	CASSLPDRAPYEQYF	TGCGCCAGCAGCTTGCCTGACAGGGCTCCCTACGAGCAGTACTTC
once	NA	TRBV5-6	TRBJ2-3	CASSAVGSDTQYF	TGTGCCAGCAGCGCCGTGGGGTCAGATACGCAGTATTTT
NA	TRBD1	TRBV25-1	TRBJ1-3	CASSTGDLGNTIYF	TGTGCCAGCAGTACAGGGGACCTGGGAAACACCATATATTTT
NA	NA	TRBV5-1	TRBJ2-1	CASSLEPASYNEQFF	TGCGCCAGCAGCTTGGAACCAGCGTCCTACAATGAGCAGTTCTTC
once	NA	TRBV28	TRBJ1-6	CASTTATGNNSPLHF	TGTGCCAGCACTACCGCGACAGGAAATAATTCACCCCTCCACTTT
once	NA	TRBV5-1	TRBJ1-6	CASSLDRGLRGSPLHF	TGCGCCAGCAGCTTGGACCGGGGGCTTCGGGGTTCACCCCTCCACTTT
once	TRBD1	TRBV7-8	TRBJ2-3	CASSRQGSTDTQYF	TGTGCCAGCAGCAGACAGGGGTCCACAGATACGCAGTATTTT
NA	TRBD2	TRBV5-1	TRBJ2-5	CASSLERGVWETQYF	TGCGCCAGCAGCTTGGAACGGGGGGTATGGGAGACCCAGTACTTC
NA	TRBD2	TRBV4-2	TRBJ2-6	CASSQDRGTSGSGANVLTF	TGTGCCAGCAGCCAAGATAGGGGGACTAGCGGGTCTGGGGCCAACGTCCTGACTTTC